The sequence of this T cell receptor beta chain was determined in a study of memory CD4+ T cells and cytomegalovirus serostatus. About the study: This sample comes from healthy Belgian adults, roughly nine CMV seropositive, approximately 24 seronegative.

The sort gate was single viable CD3+CD4+CD8-CD45RO+ cells for memory CD4+ T cells. The assay was immunoSEQ multiplex PCR, and TCRdb's table has in-frame clones only and misses some. The sample includes around 53,000 clones, less than 85% seen only once; the top ten take 0.65% to 0.9%. This TCR came from an adult in good health and CMV-seronegative. Sequenced: memory CD4+ T cells from blood.

CDR3 DNA: TGTGCCAGCAGCTTTACCGGGAGGCGCGAGACCCAGTACTTC. This codes for CASSFTGRRETQYF. V usage is TRBV5-8 and J usage is TRBJ2-5, with 7 positions matching TRBD2. Germline V gives CDR1 SGHTS, CDR2 YDEGEE. With V trimmed by 2 bases and J by 5 bases, 6 bases remained unmatched. CDR3 length: 14 amino acids.